A selection of T cell receptor beta chains follows, all from one sample in a study of monozygotic twins with inflammatory bowel disease. TCRdb processed the 5' RACE reads again and assigns one entry to each CDR3 protein, with no DNA. The sample has roughly 150,000 distinct CDR3 sequences, and its top ten clones hold 2.8%. The sample consisted of blood. These receptors originate from a human donor with ulcerative colitis or Crohn's disease, or a healthy co-twin of an affected twin (not recorded which). Each CDR3 is given with its conserved first and last residue. Rows give clone size only sometimes, using once, few, many, or a class for an expanded clone.

V	J	size	CDR3
TRBV5-1	TRBJ2-7	.	CASSFRTGGEQYF
TRBV5-1	TRBJ2-7	.	CASSLGGGKAYEQYF
TRBV15	TRBJ2-3	.	CATSRDAYRTSGRGGSTDTQYF
TRBV10-3	TRBJ2-7	.	CAISDRDRGHKQYF
TRBV28	TRBJ1-1	.	CASSSGTLGGHTEAFF
TRBV5-1	TRBJ2-7	.	CASGKEGVEQYF
TRBV2	TRBJ2-7	.	CASSPSRTRLYEQYF
TRBV20-1	TRBJ1-5	.	CSAPPGTGGAVGHQPQHF
TRBV7-3	TRBJ1-2	.	CASSLVPTLGGYTF
TRBV11-3	TRBJ2-1	.	CASSLDGQGEQFF
TRBV12-3/TRBV12-4	TRBJ2-1	.	CASGAGGPRHEQFF
TRBV11-2	TRBJ2-1	.	CASSLDYAEYNEQFF
TRBV5-1	TRBJ2-1	.	CASTSGSGSRNEQFF
TRBV20-1	TRBJ2-5	.	CSARGYRGLQETQYF
TRBV29-1	TRBJ1-2	.	CSGGTGNGYTF
TRBV19	TRBJ2-1	.	CASSIGQSLGNEQFF
TRBV5-4	TRBJ2-7	.	CASSSEQGRACEQYF
TRBV6-2/TRBV6-3	TRBJ2-1	.	CASSYIGTAGTSVYNEQFF
TRBV27	TRBJ2-2	.	CASSLSGTGELFF
TRBV4-3	TRBJ2-2	.	CASSPRLAGTGGELFF
TRBV7-3	TRBJ2-1	.	CASSLGRAIINEQFF
TRBV10-3	TRBJ2-5	.	CATQPGLRTETQYF
TRBV27	TRBJ2-7	.	CASSLGGAWGNSYEQYF
TRBV30	TRBJ2-7	.	CAWSVKRNREQYF
TRBV28	TRBJ2-7	.	CASSPIRTGVEQYF
TRBV11-2	TRBJ2-5	.	CASSLVKGETQYF
TRBV11-2	TRBJ2-2	.	CASSLVAILTGELFF
TRBV24-1	TRBJ2-1	.	CATSGTGTDEQSF
TRBV20-1	TRBJ2-7	.	CSARDAEGGSYEQYF
TRBV12-3/TRBV12-4	TRBJ1-2	.	CASSSFSRTGANYGYTF
TRBV20-1	TRBJ2-1	.	CSARGPYRAGEQQFF
TRBV7-9	TRBJ2-7	.	CASSLGPGLYEQYF
TRBV28	TRBJ2-7	.	CASTRPGQGAYEQYF
TRBV3-1	TRBJ2-7	.	CASSPRGIVTYEQYF
TRBV7-8	TRBJ1-1	.	CASSLIGGNKNTEAFF
TRBV5-4	TRBJ2-1	.	CASSGRIDEQFF
TRBV5-1	TRBJ2-7	.	CASSWTVSYEQYF
TRBV20-1	TRBJ2-3	.	CSATRLAGSDHTDTQYF
TRBV7-2	TRBJ1-2	.	CASSLSRTANYGYTF
TRBV5-6	TRBJ2-1	.	CASSPPSGMSSYNEQFF
TRBV5-1	TRBJ2-7	.	CASSQGTSGTDEQYF
TRBV13	TRBJ2-7	.	CASSPSFMGGPSYEQYF
TRBV27	TRBJ2-7	medium-sized	CASTRIAGVYEQYF
TRBV7-2	TRBJ2-2	.	CASSLYRLELAPKELFF
TRBV24-1	TRBJ2-1	.	CATSDPPSNEQFF
TRBV29-1	TRBJ2-7	.	CSVEGKNSYEQYF
TRBV3-1	TRBJ2-3	.	CASSQAPRIERTTDTQYF
TRBV14	TRBJ2-6	.	CASRGGFSGANVLTF
TRBV11-2	TRBJ2-1	.	CASSSGQGTRTSGSRNEQFF
TRBV20-1	TRBJ2-3	.	CSARAFVDEGTQYF
TRBV12-3/TRBV12-4	TRBJ1-3	.	CASRPSFGRRSGNTIYF
TRBV20-1	TRBJ1-5	.	CSARVRGDSNQPQHF
TRBV12-3/TRBV12-4	TRBJ2-3	.	CASRVDSSTDTQYF
TRBV14	TRBJ1-2	.	CASSQGEGSIYGYIF